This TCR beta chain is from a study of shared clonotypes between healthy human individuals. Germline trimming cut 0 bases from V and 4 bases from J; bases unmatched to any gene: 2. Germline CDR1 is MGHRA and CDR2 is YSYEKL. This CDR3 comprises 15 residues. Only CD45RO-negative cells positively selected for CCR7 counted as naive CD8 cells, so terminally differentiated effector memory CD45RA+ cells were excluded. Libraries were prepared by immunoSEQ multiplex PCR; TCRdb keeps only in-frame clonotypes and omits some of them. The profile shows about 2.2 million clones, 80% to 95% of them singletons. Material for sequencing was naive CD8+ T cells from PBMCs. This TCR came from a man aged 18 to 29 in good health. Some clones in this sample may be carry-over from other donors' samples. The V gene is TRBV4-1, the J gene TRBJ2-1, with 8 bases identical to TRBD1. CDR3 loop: CASSQDWDRYNEQFF. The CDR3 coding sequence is TGCGCCAGCAGCCAAGACTGGGACAGGTACAATGAGCAGTTCTTC.